The source of this T cell receptor (beta chain) is a study of a mutant IDH1 vaccine in newly diagnosed glioma. About the study: Averaging 40.4 years of age, treated patients were roughly 60% male and approximately 40% female. Earlier treatment was radiotherapy, temozolomide, or both, with most getting both.

V lost 2 bases, J lost 2 bases, and 6 bases lay in between. The CDR3 has 13 amino acids. Germline CDR1 reads ENHRY; CDR2 reads SYGVKD. Generated by immunoSEQ multiplex PCR, the TCRdb table keeps only in-frame clones and is missing some. Counted here are 60,000 to 85,000 clones, approximately 85% occurring once; the ten biggest clones make up more than 6.5%. The study's findings and limits: Vaccine-induced responses were seen in 93.3% of patients, spanning several MHC alleles.

This clone was counted between two and nine times. Its antigen is unknown. This sample's time point: baseline, week 1 (first vaccination visit). Stated treatment: pre-vaccination baseline after standard-of-care therapy. Donors' newly diagnosed IDH1-mutant WHO grade 3 or 4 astrocytomas lacked nuclear ATRX. V usage is TRBV10-3 and J usage is TRBJ2-5; D ambiguous. This receptor was taken from a man aged 45 to 65 with glioma. This material consisted of PBMCs, taken from a glioma patient treated with radiotherapy, temozolomide or both. The CDR3 loop reads CAISEETQETQYF. The CDR3 nucleotides read TGTGCCATCAGTGAGGAGACACAAGAGACCCAGTACTTC.